These 9 T cell receptor beta chains were sequenced from one sample in a study of identical twins. One entry per CDR3 protein results from TCRdb running MiXCR on the 5' RACE reads. The sample includes hundreds of thousands of distinct CDR3 sequences, 9% to 15% seen only once; the top ten take around 1.5%. These data also formed part of another study, on yellow fever vaccine responses in identical twins.

The sample consisted of PBMCs. These receptors originate from a woman between 18 and 30 years old in good health.

The chain combines TRBV20-1 with TRBJ2-1; TRBD2 matches 13 bases. The trim removed 2 bases at V and 0 bases at J, leaving 7 bases unmatched. Germline CDR1 reads DFQATT; CDR2 reads SNEGSKA (reference sequence). CDR3 size: 18 residues. CDR3 region: CSARPLAGGPSSYNEQFF. As DNA, the CDR3 is TGCAGTGCTAGACCACTAGCGGGGGGGCCGAGCTCCTACAATGAGCAGTTCTTC.

In its sample, this clonotype was seen a few times. V and J are TRBV20-1 and TRBJ2-3, with 9 bases lining up with TRBD2. J gave up 2 bases and V 2 bases, and 11 bases lay outside the gene matches. The CDR3 covers 17 residues. The germline CDR1 and CDR2 sequences are DFQATT and SNEGSKA (reference sequence). As DNA, the CDR3 is TGCAGTGCTAGATCCCCGGGGTTAGCGGGGGTCACAGATACGCAGTATTTT. Translation gives CSARSPGLAGVTDTQYF.

This clonotype appeared many times. V usage is TRBV2 and J usage is TRBJ1-5, with a possible D match to TRBD1 (6 bases). This CDR3 is 15 amino acids long. The V gene's germline CDR1 is SNHLY and CDR2 FYNNEI. The V gene lost 1 base and the J gene lost 6 bases, with 13 bases spanning the gap. The CDR3 DNA follows: TGTGCCAGCAGTGAAGGGGGGCTTAATGGTCAGCCCCAGCATTTT. Amino acid sequence: CASSEGGLNGQPQHF.

This clonotype was counted between two and nine times. The chain uses TRBV25-1 and TRBJ2-7, with 7 bases identical to TRBD1. Per germline, CDR1 MGHDK and CDR2 SYGVNS. J lost 5 bases, V lost 4 bases, and 2 bases had no gene match. The CDR3 consists of 12 residues. The CDR3 nucleotides read TGTGCCAGCAGTGGACAGGGCCACGAGCAGTACTTC. Protein sequence: CASSGQGHEQYF.

This clonotype was found many times. The V call is TRBV19, the J call TRBJ1-3; D call uncertain. The V gene's germline CDR1 is LNHDA and CDR2 SQIVND (reference sequence). There are 13 residues in the CDR3. The V end lost 7 bases, the J end lost 0 bases, and 7 bases lay between the germline ends. In DNA, the CDR3 is TGTGCCAGTATGGGAGTCTCTGGAAACACCATATATTTT. The encoded protein is CASMGVSGNTIYF.

The CDR3 bases are TGTGCCAGCAGCTTAGAGAGCGGGATGAGGGAGCAGTACTTC. This sequence encodes CASSLESGMREQYF. The chain has TRBV7-8 and TRBJ2-7; 7 bases agree with TRBD2. The V gene end was trimmed by 1 base and the J gene end by 7 bases; junction bases not matched to a gene: 7. The CDR3 consists of 14 residues. Germline assignment: CDR1 SGHVS and CDR2 FQNEAQ.

The chain joins TRBV4-2 to TRBJ2-5, with TRBD1 matching over 8 bases. Germline V gene data show CDR1 as LGHNA and CDR2 as YNFKEQ. CDR3 length: 14 amino acids. The V and J ends lost 2 bases and 5 bases, in that order; junction bases with no gene match: 4. The CDR3 is CASSQTGGIETQYF. DNA of the CDR3: TGTGCCAGCAGCCAAACAGGGGGGATCGAGACCCAGTACTTC.

The V call is TRBV2, the J call TRBJ1-2, with D possibly TRBD1 on 5 matching bases. Looked up from germline, CDR1 is SNHLY and CDR2 is FYNNEI. The V and J ends lost 6 bases and 4 bases respectively, with 12 bases between them. The CDR3 is 13 amino acids. As DNA, the CDR3 is TGTGCCAGCAGGGGCAGGGAAAGCTATGGCTACACCTTC. As protein: CASRGRESYGYTF. The entire variable domain, with the rest obtained from reference TRBV2 and TRBJ1-2, is as follows: EPEVTQTPSHQVTQMGQEVILRCVPISNHLYFYWYRQILGQKVEFLVSFYNNEISEKSEIFDDQFSVERPDGSNFTLKIRSTKLEDSAMYFCASRGRESYGYTFGSGTRLTVV.

This chain connects TRBV20-1 to TRBJ2-1; 9 nucleotides line up with TRBD2. This CDR3 is built from 16 residues. Looked up from germline, CDR1 is DFQATT and CDR2 is SNEGSKA (reference sequence). The V segment lost 1 base and the J segment 3 bases; nucleotides outside the gene matches: 7. CDR3: CSARGASGRIYNEQFF. In DNA, the CDR3 is TGCAGTGCTAGAGGGGCCAGCGGGAGGATCTACAATGAGCAGTTCTTC.